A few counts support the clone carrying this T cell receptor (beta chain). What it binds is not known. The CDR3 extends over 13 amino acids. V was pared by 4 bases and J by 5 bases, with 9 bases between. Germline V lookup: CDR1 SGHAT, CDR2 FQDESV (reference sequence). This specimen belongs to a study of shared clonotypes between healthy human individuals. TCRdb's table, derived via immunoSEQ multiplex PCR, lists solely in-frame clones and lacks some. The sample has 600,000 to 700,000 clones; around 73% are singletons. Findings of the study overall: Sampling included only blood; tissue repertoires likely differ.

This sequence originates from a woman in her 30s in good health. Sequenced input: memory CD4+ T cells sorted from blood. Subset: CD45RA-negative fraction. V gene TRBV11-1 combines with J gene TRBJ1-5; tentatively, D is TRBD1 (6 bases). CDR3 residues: CASSSGDDQPQHF. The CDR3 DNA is TGTGCCAGCAGCTCAGGGGACGATCAGCCCCAGCATTTT.